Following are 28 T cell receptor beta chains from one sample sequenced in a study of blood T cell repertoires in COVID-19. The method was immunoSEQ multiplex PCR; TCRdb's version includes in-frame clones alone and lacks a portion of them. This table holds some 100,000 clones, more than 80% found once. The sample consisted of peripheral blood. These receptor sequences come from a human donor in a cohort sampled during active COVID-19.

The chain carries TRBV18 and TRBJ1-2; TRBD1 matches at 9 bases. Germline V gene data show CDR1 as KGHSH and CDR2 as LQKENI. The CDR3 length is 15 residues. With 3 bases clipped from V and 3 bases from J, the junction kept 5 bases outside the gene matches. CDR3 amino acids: CASSPRQGEHYGYTF. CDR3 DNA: TGTGCCAGCTCACCTAGACAGGGGGAACACTATGGCTACACCTTC.

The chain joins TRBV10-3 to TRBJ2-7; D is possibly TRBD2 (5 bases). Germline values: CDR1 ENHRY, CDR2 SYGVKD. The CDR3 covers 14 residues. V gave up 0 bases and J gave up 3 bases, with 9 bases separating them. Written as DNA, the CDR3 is TGTGCCATCAGTGAGTCGGGAGAGGTCTACGAGCAGTACTTC. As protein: CAISESGEVYEQYF.

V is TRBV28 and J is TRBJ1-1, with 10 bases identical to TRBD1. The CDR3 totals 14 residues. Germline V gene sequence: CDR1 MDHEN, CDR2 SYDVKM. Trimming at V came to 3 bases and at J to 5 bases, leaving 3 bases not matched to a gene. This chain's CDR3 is CASSFDRGRTEAFF. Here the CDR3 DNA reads TGTGCCAGCAGTTTCGACAGGGGGCGGACTGAAGCTTTCTTT.

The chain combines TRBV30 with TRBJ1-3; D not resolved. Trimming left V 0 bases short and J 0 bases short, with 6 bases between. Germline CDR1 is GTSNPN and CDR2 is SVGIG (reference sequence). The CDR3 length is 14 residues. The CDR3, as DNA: TGTGCCTGGAGTGTACAGAGCTCTGGAAACACCATATATTTT. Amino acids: CAWSVQSSGNTIYF.

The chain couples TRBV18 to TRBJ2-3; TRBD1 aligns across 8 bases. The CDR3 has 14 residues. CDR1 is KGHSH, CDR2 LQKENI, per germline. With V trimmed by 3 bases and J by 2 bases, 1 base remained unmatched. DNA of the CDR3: TGTGCCAGCTCACCGGACAGGGCCACAGATACGCAGTATTTT. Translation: CASSPDRATDTQYF.

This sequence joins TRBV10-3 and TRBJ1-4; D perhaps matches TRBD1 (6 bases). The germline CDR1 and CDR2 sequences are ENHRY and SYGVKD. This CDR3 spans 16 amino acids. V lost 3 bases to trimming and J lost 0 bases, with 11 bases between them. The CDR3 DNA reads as TGTGCCATCAGTGAAGGGACAAAGGCAACTAATGAAAAACTGTTTTTT. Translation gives CAISEGTKATNEKLFF.

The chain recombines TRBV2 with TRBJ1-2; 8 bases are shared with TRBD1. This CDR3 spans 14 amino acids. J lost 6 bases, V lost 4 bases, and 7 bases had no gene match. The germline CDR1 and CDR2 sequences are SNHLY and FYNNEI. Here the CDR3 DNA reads TGTGCCAGCAGTGCCAGACAGGGGAGGGATGGCTACACCTTC. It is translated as CASSARQGRDGYTF. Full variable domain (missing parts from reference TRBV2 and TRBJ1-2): EPEVTQTPSHQVTQMGQEVILRCVPISNHLYFYWYRQILGQKVEFLVSFYNNEISEKSEIFDDQFSVERPDGSNFTLKIRSTKLEDSAMYFCASSARQGRDGYTFGSGTRLTVV.

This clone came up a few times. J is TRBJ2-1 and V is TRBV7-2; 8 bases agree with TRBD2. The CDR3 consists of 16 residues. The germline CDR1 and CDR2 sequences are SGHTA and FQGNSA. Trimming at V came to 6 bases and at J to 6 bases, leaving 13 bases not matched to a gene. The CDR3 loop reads CASRSRRGLDPNEQFF. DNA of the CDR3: TGTGCCAGCAGATCCCGTCGGGGACTAGACCCCAATGAGCAGTTCTTC.

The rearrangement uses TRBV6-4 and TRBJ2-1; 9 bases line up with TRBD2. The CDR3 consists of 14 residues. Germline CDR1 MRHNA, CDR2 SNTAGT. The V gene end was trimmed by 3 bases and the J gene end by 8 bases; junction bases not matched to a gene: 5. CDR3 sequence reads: CASSEGTSFDEQFF. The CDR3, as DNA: TGTGCCAGCAGTGAAGGGACTAGCTTCGATGAGCAGTTCTTC.

CDR3 residues: CAWSRAGQYNSPLHF. CDR3 bases: TGTGCCTGGAGTAGAGCGGGGCAGTATAATTCACCCCTCCACTTT. The chain has TRBV30 and TRBJ1-6; tentative D call: TRBD1 (5 bases). The CDR3 extends over 15 amino acids. Looked up from germline, CDR1 is GTSNPN and CDR2 is SVGIG (reference sequence). Trimming left V 2 bases short and J 4 bases short, with 12 bases between.

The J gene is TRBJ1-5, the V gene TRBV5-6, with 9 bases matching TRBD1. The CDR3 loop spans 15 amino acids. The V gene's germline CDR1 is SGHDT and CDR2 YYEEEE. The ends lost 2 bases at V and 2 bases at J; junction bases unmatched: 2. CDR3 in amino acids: CASSFRTGGNQPQHF. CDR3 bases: TGTGCCAGCAGCTTCCGGACAGGGGGCAATCAGCCCCAGCATTTT.

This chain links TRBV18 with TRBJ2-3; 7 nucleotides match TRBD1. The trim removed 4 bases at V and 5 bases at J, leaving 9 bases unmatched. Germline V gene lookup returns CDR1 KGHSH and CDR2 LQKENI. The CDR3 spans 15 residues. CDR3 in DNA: TGTGCCAGCTCACGTGACAGGGCCGGTGGAGATACGCAGTATTTT. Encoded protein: CASSRDRAGGDTQYF.

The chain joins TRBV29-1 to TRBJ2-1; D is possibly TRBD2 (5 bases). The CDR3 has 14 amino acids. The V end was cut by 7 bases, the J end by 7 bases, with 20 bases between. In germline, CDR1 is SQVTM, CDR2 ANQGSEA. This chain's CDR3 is CSGRARGPDNEQFF. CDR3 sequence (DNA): TGCAGCGGGCGGGCACGAGGACCAGATAATGAGCAGTTCTTC.

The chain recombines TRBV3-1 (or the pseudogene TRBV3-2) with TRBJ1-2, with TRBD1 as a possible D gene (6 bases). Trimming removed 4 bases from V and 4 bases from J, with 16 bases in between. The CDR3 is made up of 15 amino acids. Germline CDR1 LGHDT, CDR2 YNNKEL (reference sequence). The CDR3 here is CASSRQARSGYGYTF. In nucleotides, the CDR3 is TGTGCCAGCAGCCGACAGGCCAGGTCGGGCTATGGCTACACCTTC.

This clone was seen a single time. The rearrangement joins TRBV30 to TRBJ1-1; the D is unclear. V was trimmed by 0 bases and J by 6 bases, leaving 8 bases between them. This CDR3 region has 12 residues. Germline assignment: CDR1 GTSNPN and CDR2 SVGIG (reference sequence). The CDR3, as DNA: TGTGCCTGGAGTGTCAGGTGGGCTGAAGCTTTCTTT. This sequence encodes CAWSVRWAEAFF.

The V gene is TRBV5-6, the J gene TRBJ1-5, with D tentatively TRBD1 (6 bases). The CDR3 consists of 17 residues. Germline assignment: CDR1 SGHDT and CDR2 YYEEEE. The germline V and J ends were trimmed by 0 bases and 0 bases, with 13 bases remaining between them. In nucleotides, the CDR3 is TGTGCCAGCAGCTTGGCCCAAGACAGGTATAGCAATCAGCCCCAGCATTTT. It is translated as CASSLAQDRYSNQPQHF. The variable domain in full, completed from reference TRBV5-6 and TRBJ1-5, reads DAGVTQSPTHLIKTRGQQVTLRCSPKSGHDTVSWYQQALGQGPQFIFQYYEEEERQRGNFPDRFSGHQFPNYSSELNVNALLLGDSALYLCASSLAQDRYSNQPQHFGDGTRLSIL.

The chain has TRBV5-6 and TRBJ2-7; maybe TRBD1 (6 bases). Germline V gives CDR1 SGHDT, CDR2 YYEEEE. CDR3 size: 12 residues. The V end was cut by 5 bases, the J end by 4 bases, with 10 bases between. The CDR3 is CASSKQGYEQYF. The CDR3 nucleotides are TGTGCCAGCAGTAAGCAGGGGTACGAGCAGTACTTC.

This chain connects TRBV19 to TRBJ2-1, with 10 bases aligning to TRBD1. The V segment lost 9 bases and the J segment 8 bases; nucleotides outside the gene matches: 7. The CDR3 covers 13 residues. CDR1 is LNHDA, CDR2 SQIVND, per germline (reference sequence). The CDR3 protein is CASQGQGTDEQFF. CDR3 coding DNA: TGTGCCAGCCAGGGACAGGGGACAGATGAGCAGTTCTTC.

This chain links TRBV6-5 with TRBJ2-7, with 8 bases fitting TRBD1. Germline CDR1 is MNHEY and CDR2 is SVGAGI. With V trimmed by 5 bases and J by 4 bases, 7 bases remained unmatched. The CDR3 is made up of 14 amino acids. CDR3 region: CASSPRTGRYEQYF. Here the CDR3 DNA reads TGTGCCAGCAGTCCGCGGACAGGGAGGTACGAGCAGTACTTC.

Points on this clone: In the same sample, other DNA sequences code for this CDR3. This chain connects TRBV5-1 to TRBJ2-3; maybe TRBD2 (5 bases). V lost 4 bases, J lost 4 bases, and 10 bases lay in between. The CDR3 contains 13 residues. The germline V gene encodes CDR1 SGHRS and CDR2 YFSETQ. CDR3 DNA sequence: TGCGCCAGCAGCCCCCTAGCTCCAGATACGCAGTATTTT. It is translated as CASSPLAPDTQYF.

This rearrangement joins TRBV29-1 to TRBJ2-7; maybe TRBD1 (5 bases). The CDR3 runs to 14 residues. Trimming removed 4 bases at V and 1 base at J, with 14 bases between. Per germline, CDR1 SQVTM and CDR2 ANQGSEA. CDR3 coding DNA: TGCAGCGTTGCTTGGCAGGGTCGGTCCTACGAGCAGTACTTC. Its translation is CSVAWQGRSYEQYF.

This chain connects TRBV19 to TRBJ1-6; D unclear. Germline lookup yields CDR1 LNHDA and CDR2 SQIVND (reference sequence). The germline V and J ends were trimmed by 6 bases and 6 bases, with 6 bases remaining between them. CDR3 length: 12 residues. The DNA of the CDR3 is TGTGCCAGTAGCCGGGGTAATTCACCCCTCCACTTT. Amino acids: CASSRGNSPLHF.

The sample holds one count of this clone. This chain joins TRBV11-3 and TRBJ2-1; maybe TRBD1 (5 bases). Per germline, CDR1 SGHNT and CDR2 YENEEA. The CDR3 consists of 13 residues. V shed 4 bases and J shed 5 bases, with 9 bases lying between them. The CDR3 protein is CASSSAGNNEQFF. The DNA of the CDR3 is TGTGCCAGCAGCTCAGCAGGGAACAATGAGCAGTTCTTC.

The CDR3 DNA is TGCGCCAGCAGTGCGGGGGGGCCCTACAATGAGCAGTTCTTC. It specifies CASSAGGPYNEQFF. The J gene is TRBJ2-1, the V gene TRBV10-1, with 8 bases lining up with TRBD2. Trimming cost V 4 bases and J 2 bases; bases outside gene matches: 1. From germline, CDR1 is WNHNN and CDR2 SYGVQD (reference sequence). This CDR3 spans 14 amino acids.

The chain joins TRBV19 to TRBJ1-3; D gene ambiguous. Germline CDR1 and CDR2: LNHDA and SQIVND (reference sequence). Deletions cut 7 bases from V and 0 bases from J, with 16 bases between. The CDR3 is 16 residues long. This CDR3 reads CASNNREPLSGNTIYF. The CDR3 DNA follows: TGTGCCAGTAACAACAGAGAACCTCTCTCTGGAAACACCATATATTTT.

This chain's CDR3 is CASSLGSGVGEQYF. The CDR3 DNA follows: TGTGCCAGCAGCTTGGGTAGCGGGGTAGGGGAGCAGTACTTC. V and J are TRBV7-3 and TRBJ2-7; 8 bases map to TRBD2. The CDR3 sequence is 14 residues long. Germline CDR1 is SGHTA and CDR2 is FQGTGA. Germline trimming cut 3 bases from V and 7 bases from J; bases unmatched to any gene: 8.

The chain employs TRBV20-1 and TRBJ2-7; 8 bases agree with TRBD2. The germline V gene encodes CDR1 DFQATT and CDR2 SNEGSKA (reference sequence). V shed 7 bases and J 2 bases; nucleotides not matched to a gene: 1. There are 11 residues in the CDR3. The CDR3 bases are TGCAGTGGTAGCGGGGCCTACGAGCAGTACTTC. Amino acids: CSGSGAYEQYF.

The CDR3: CAISGGVGSNQPQHF. CDR3 sequence (DNA): TGTGCCATCAGTGGGGGGGTTGGTAGCAATCAGCCCCAGCATTTT. The rearrangement uses TRBV10-3 and TRBJ1-5, with a weak D call TRBD1 (5 bases). In germline, CDR1 is ENHRY, CDR2 SYGVKD. This CDR3 is built from 15 residues. Trimming removed 4 bases at V and 0 bases at J, with 10 bases between.